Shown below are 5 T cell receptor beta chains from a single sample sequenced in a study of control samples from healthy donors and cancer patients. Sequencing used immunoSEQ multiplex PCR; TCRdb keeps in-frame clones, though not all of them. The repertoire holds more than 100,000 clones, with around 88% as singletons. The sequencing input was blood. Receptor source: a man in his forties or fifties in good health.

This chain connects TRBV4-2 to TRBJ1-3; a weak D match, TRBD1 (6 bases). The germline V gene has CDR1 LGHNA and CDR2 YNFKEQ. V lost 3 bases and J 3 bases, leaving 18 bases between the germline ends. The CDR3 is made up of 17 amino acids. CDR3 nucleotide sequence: TGTGCCAGCAGCCAGATACAGGGTCTTAAGGATGGAAACACCATATATTTT. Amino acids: CASSQIQGLKDGNTIYF.

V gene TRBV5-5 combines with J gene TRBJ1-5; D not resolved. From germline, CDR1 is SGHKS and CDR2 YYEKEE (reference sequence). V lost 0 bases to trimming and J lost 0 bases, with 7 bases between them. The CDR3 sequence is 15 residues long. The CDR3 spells CASSLGLISNQPQHF. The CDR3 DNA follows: TGTGCCAGCAGCTTGGGGCTTATTAGCAATCAGCCCCAGCATTTT.

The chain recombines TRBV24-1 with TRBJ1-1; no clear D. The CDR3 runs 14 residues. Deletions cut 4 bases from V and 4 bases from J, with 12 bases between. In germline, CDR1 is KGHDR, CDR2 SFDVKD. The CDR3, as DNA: TGTGCCACCAGTGAATTCGGGAAGGGCACTGAAGCTTTCTTT. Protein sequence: CATSEFGKGTEAFF.

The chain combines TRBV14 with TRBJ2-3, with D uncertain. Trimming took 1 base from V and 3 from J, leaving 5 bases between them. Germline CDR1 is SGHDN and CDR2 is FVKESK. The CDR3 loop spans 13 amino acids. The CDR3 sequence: CASSQGATDTQYF. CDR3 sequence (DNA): TGTGCCAGCAGCCAAGGTGCAACAGATACGCAGTATTTT.

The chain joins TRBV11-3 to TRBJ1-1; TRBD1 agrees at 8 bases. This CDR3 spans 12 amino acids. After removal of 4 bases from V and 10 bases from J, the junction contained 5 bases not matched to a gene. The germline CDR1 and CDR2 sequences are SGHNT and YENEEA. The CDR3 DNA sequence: TGTGCCAGCAGCTCGGACAGGGTCCTAGCTTTCTTT. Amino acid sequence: CASSSDRVLAFF.